These 15 T cell receptor beta chains were sequenced from one sample in a study of patients and donors after allogeneic stem cell transplantation. TCRdb recomputed calls from the RT-PCR reads with MiXCR, one row per CDR3 protein. The sample lists under 2,000 distinct CDR3 sequences, roughly a sixth occurring once. Sequences were obtained from blood, either unsorted or a sorted T cell fraction (not recorded which). Receptors originate from a human donor who was either an allogeneic HSCT recipient or a stem cell or donor lymphocyte infusion donor (not recorded which). It is not recorded whose cells these are; they may come from a transplant donor.

By sample share, this clonotype is medium-sized (0.01 to 0.1%). This chain connects TRBV24-1 to TRBJ1-5; D gene ambiguous. Germline CDR1 is KGHDR and CDR2 is SFDVKD. The CDR3 has 13 residues. V was shortened by 5 bases and J by 3 bases, with 7 bases between the two germline ends. The CDR3 reads CATSGGYNQPQHF. Here the CDR3 DNA reads TGTGCCACCAGTGGAGGGTACAATCAGCCCCAGCATTTT.

In this sample, this clonotype turned up many times. The rearrangement links TRBV19 to TRBJ1-5; 7 bases match TRBD1. The J segment lost 3 bases and the V segment lost 4 bases, leaving 6 bases of the junction unmatched. CDR1 and CDR2 (germline): LNHDA, SQIVND (reference sequence). The CDR3 consists of 15 residues. CDR3 protein: CASSRAGTANQPQHF. The CDR3 bases are TGTGCCAGTAGTAGGGCCGGGACAGCCAATCAGCCCCAGCATTTT.

This clonotype rates as medium-sized. The V call is TRBV5-4, the J call TRBJ2-3, with 10 bases aligning to TRBD1. Germline V gene lookup returns CDR1 SGHNT and CDR2 YYREEE (reference sequence). CDR3 size: 16 residues. Trimming cost V 3 bases and J 3 bases; bases outside gene matches: 7. In DNA, the CDR3 is TGTGCCAGCAGCTGGGGGGACAGGGGTATGACAGATACGCAGTATTTT. Protein: CASSWGDRGMTDTQYF.

This clonotype was seen a handful of times. This chain uses TRBV5-1 with TRBJ2-7; 7 nucleotides line up with TRBD2. This CDR3 has 16 residues. CDR1 and CDR2 from the germline V gene are SGHRS and YFSETQ. V trimming: 1 base; J trimming: 0 bases; junction bases outside the gene matches: 7. The CDR3: CASSLLALAASYEQYF. The DNA for the CDR3 is TGCGCCAGCAGCTTGCTTGCTCTAGCGGCCTCCTACGAGCAGTACTTC. Full variable domain (missing parts from reference TRBV5-1 and TRBJ2-7): KAGVTQTPRYLIKTRGQQVTLSCSPISGHRSVSWYQQTPGQGLQFLFEYFSETQRNKGNFPGRFSGRQFSNSRSEMNVSTLELGDSALYLCASSLLALAASYEQYFGPGTRLTVT.

The chain is built from TRBV6-1 and TRBJ2-7; TRBD1 is a possible D gene (5 bases). This CDR3 has 13 residues. The V end was cut by 5 bases, the J end by 5 bases, with 13 bases between. Germline V gene lookup returns CDR1 MNHNS and CDR2 SASEGT. The CDR3 here is CASSPTTVHEQYF. CDR3 nucleotides: TGTGCCAGCAGTCCAACGACAGTCCACGAGCAGTACTTC.

This clonotype has at least ten counts. The gene calls are TRBV12-3 or TRBV12-4 and TRBJ2-2; D is unclear. The CDR3 is made up of 14 amino acids. Trimming took off 5 bases at V and 5 bases at J, with 12 bases between the two ends. DNA of the CDR3: TGTGCCAGCAGTATGGACGGCTTTACCGGGGAGCTGTTTTTT. Translation: CASSMDGFTGELFF.

For this clonotype: Mismatch with germline at one junction end may stem from a read error. For the CDR3, the DNA is TGTGCTAGCAGCTTAGACCCTTACAATGAGCAGTTCTTC. It encodes CASSLDPYNEQFF. The V gene is TRBV7-7, the J gene TRBJ2-1; D not certain. The CDR3 length is 13 residues. From germline, CDR1 is SSHAT and CDR2 FNYEAQ (reference sequence).

The V gene is TRBV7-6, the J gene TRBJ2-1, with 9 positions matching TRBD2. The CDR3 has 14 residues. Germline V gene lookup returns CDR1 SGHVS and CDR2 FNYEAQ. V trimming: 5 bases; J trimming: 11 bases; junction bases outside the gene matches: 10. The CDR3: CASSLKAGGEKQFF. The CDR3 DNA reads TGTGCCAGCAGCCTAAAAGCGGGAGGCGAAAAGCAGTTCTTC.

This clonotype has at least ten counts. The chain has TRBV14 and TRBJ2-5; D remains unclear. Germline V lookup: CDR1 SGHDN, CDR2 FVKESK. V was cut by 3 bases and J by 0 bases, with 8 bases left in between. CDR3 length equals 14 residues. CDR3 protein: CASSQARYQETQYF. CDR3 DNA: TGTGCCAGCAGCCAGGCCCGGTACCAAGAGACCCAGTACTTC.

This rearrangement joins TRBV5-1 to TRBJ2-7; 15 bases match TRBD2. Germline CDR1 and CDR2: SGHRS and YFSETQ. The CDR3 is 17 residues long. The V gene end was trimmed by 4 bases and the J gene end by 5 bases; junction bases not matched to a gene: 10. CDR3 protein: CASSPGLAGGLRDEQYF. Here the CDR3 DNA reads TGCGCCAGCAGCCCTGGACTAGCGGGAGGGCTTCGAGACGAGCAGTACTTC.

This clonotype was detected ten times or more. This chain links TRBV11-2 with TRBJ2-1; D is unclear. Trimming left V 4 bases short and J 7 bases short, with 8 bases between. Germline V CDR1 and CDR2: SGHAT, FQNNGV. The CDR3 has 12 residues. Here the CDR3 DNA reads TGTGCCAGCAGCTCGGAGCGTAATGAGCAGTTCTTC. Amino acids: CASSSERNEQFF. Together with reference TRBV11-2 and TRBJ2-1, the CDR3 gives the full variable domain: EAGVAQSPRYKIIEKRQSVAFWCNPISGHATLYWYQQILGQGPKLLIQFQNNGVVDDSQLPKDRFSAERLKGVDSTLKIQPAKLEDSAVYLCASSSERNEQFFGPGTRLTVL.

In its sample, this clonotype is medium-sized. The chain carries TRBV7-9 and TRBJ1-1; TRBD1 matches 7 bases. V was clipped by 5 bases and J by 7 bases; unmatched bases: 7. Germline-derived CDR1 and CDR2 are SEHNR and FQNEAQ (reference sequence). This CDR3 has 13 amino acids. The DNA for the CDR3 is TGTGCCAGCAGCCTGGGACAGCCATATGAAGCTTTCTTT. It specifies CASSLGQPYEAFF.

Ten or more counts support this clonotype. The rearrangement joins TRBV27 to TRBJ1-2; D unclear. Germline V CDR1 and CDR2: MNHEY, SMNVEV (reference sequence). The length of the CDR3 is 18 residues. The germline V and J ends were trimmed by 2 bases and 1 base, with 20 bases remaining between them. The CDR3 DNA sequence: TGTGCCAGCAGTTTACGAAACCCGGCGAGAACTCTTAACTATGGCTACACCTTC. Translation: CASSLRNPARTLNYGYTF.

This clonotype showed up just a few times. The V call is TRBV10-3, the J call TRBJ2-3; D ambiguous. Germline values: CDR1 ENHRY, CDR2 SYGVKD. V lost 8 bases and J lost 0, with 6 bases in between. The CDR3 is 12 residues long. The CDR3 bases are TGTGCCATCTCCCATAGCACAGATACGCAGTATTTT. It encodes CAISHSTDTQYF.

The V gene is TRBV19, the J gene TRBJ2-7; a weak D match, TRBD2 (5 bases). From germline, CDR1 is LNHDA and CDR2 SQIVND (reference sequence). The CDR3 spans 12 residues. With 3 bases removed from V and 6 bases from J, the gap between germline ends came to 9 bases. The CDR3, as DNA: TGTGCCAGTAGTATTTCTGAGGGCGAGCAGTACTTC. This gives the protein CASSISEGEQYF. The full variable domain, in which reference TRBV19 and TRBJ2-7 provide the parts outside the CDR3, is DGGITQSPKYLFRKEGQNVTLSCEQNLNHDAMYWYRQDPGQGLRLIYYSQIVNDFQKGDIAEGYSVSREKKESFPLTVTSAQKNPTAFYLCASSISEGEQYFGPGTRLTVT.